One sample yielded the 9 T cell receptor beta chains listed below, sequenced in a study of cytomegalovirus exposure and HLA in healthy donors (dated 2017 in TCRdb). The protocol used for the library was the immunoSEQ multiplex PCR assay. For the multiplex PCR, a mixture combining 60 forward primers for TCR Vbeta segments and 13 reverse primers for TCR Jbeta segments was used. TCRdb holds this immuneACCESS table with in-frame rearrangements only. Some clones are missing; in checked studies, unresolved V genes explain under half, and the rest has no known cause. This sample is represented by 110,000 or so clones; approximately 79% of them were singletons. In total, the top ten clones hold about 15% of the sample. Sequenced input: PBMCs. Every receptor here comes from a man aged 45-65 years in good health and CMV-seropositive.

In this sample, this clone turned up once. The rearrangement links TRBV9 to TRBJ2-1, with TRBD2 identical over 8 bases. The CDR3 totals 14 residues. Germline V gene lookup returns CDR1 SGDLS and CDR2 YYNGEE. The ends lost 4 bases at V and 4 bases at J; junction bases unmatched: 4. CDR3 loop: CASSLSGAYNEQFF. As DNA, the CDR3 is TGTGCCAGCAGCCTTAGCGGGGCTTACAATGAGCAGTTCTTC.

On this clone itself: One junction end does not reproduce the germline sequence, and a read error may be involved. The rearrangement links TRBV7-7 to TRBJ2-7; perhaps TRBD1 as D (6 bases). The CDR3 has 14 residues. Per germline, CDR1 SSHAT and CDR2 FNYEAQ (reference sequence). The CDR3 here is CASSPGHSSYEQYF. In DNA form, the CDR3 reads TGTGCTAGCAGCCCGGGACACTCATCCTACGAGCAGTACTTC.

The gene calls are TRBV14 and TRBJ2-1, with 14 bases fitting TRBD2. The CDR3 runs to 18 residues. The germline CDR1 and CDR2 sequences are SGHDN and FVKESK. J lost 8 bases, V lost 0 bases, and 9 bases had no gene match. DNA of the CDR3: TGTGCCAGCAGCCAAGATTCCGGGACTAGCGGGAGATTTGATGAGCAGTTCTTC. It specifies CASSQDSGTSGRFDEQFF. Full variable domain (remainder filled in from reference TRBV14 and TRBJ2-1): EAGVTQFPSHSVIEKGQTVTLRCDPISGHDNLYWYRRVMGKEIKFLLHFVKESKQDESGMPNNRFLAERTGGTYSTLKVQPAELEDSGVYFCASSQDSGTSGRFDEQFFGPGTRLTVL.

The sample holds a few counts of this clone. The DNA of the CDR3 is TGTGCTAGTGGGGCGGGACAGCGGAACAATCAGCCCCAGCATTTT. Translation: CASGAGQRNNQPQHF. The genes are TRBV12-5 and TRBJ1-5; 7 nucleotides agree with TRBD1. V lost 6 bases to trimming and J lost 3 bases; unmatched junction nucleotides: 8. Germline V gene data show CDR1 as LGHNT and CDR2 as FRNRAP. The CDR3 is 15 residues long.

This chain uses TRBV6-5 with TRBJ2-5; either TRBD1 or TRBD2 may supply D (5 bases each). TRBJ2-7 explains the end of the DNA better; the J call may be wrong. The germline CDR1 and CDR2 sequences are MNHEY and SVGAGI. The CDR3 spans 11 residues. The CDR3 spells CASTLGGEQYF. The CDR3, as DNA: TGTGCCAGCACCCTTGGGGGCGAGCAGTACTTC.

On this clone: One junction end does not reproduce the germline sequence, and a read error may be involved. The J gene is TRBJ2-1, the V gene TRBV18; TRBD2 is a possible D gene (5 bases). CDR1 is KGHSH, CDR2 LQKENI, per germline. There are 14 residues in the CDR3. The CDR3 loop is CAGSSLAPHNEQFF. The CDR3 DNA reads TGTGCCGGCTCATCCCTAGCCCCCCACAATGAGCAGTTCTTC.

Written as DNA, the CDR3 is TGCAGCGTTGAAGGTATCACAGGGGGCCGCCGTAGCTCCTACAATGAGCAGTTCTTC. Protein sequence: CSVEGITGGRRSSYNEQFF. The gene calls are TRBV29-1 and TRBJ2-1; TRBD1 matches 9 bases. The CDR3 is 19 amino acids. Trimming removed 1 base from V and 0 bases from J; junction bases left unmatched: 13. Germline V lookup: CDR1 SQVTM, CDR2 ANQGSEA.

The CDR3 here is CASSPLAGGSTDTQYF. The CDR3 coding sequence is TGTGCCAGCAGCCCGCTAGCGGGGGGGAGCACAGATACGCAGTATTTT. The chain carries TRBV14 and TRBJ2-3, with TRBD2 matching 12 bases. The junction had 2 bases not matched to a gene; V was cut back by 4 bases and J by 0 bases. The CDR3 contains 16 residues. The V gene's germline CDR1 is SGHDN and CDR2 FVKESK.

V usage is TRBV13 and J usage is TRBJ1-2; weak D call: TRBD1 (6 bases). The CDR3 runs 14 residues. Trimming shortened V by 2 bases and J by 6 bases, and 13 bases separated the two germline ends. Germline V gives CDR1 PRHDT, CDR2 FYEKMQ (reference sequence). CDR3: CASSLNQGLNGYTF. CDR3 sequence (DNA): TGTGCCAGCAGCTTAAATCAGGGGCTCAATGGCTACACCTTC.